These 20 T cell receptor beta chains came from one sample sequenced in a study of blood T cells in healthy people across ages. A second PCR of about 7 to 11 cycles used a sample-barcoded 5' primer and a J-beta primer mix. TCRdb itself ran the 5' RACE reads through MiXCR, one entry per CDR3 protein. The top ten hold 6.5% to 8.5% of the sample, which has about 1.7 million distinct CDR3 sequences, approximately 28% seen once. The sample consisted of blood. These receptors were obtained from a woman aged 25-40 years in good health.

This clonotype was detected only once. Since a much larger clone is just one base distant, this may be a read error. V is TRBV5-1 and J is TRBJ2-3; a weak D match, TRBD1 (6 bases). The CDR3 contains 14 residues. Germline V gene lookup returns CDR1 SGHRS and CDR2 YFSETQ. This CDR3 is CVSSSRQGTDTQYF. DNA of the CDR3: TGCGTCAGCAGCAGTAGACAGGGCACAGATACGCAGTATTTT.

In this sample, this clonotype turned up a few times. V gene TRBV6-2 or TRBV6-3 combines with J gene TRBJ2-7; maybe TRBD2 (5 bases). There are 13 residues in the CDR3. Germline CDR1 and CDR2: MNHEY and SVGEGT. V lost 0 bases and J lost 7, with 10 bases in between. Here the CDR3 DNA reads TGTGCCAGCAGTTACTCCGGACTGTTAGAGCAGTACTTC. Translation: CASSYSGLLEQYF.

In this sample, this clonotype turned up a few times. The V and J genes are TRBV12-3 or TRBV12-4 and TRBJ1-1; D remains unclear. With 4 bases removed from V and 0 bases from J, the gap between germline ends came to 15 bases. The CDR3 totals 16 residues. CDR3 DNA sequence: TGTGCCAGCAGTTCCAACAGACCGGGATTGAACACTGAAGCTTTCTTT. As protein: CASSSNRPGLNTEAFF.

This clonotype turned up a few times. Germline and junction disagree at one end, which may indicate a read error. J is TRBJ1-1 and V is TRBV5-1; D may be TRBD1 (5 bases). The CDR3 is made up of 13 amino acids. Germline V lookup: CDR1 SGHRS, CDR2 YFSETQ. This CDR3 reads CASSEGSNTEAFF. The CDR3, as DNA: TGTGCCAGCAGCGAGGGGTCTAACACTGAAGCTTTCTTT.

The chain employs TRBV18 and TRBJ2-7; D is unresolved. V lost 8 bases and J lost 0, with 8 bases in between. The CDR3 has 12 residues. Germline V gene data show CDR1 as KGHSH and CDR2 as LQKENI. The CDR3 loop is CASTKSSYEQYF. CDR3 nucleotides: TGTGCCAGCACAAAAAGCTCCTACGAGCAGTACTTC.

This clonotype was seen only a few times. The J gene is TRBJ1-5, the V gene TRBV5-6, with TRBD1 matching over 9 bases. The CDR3 extends over 16 amino acids. V lost 2 bases to trimming and J lost 3 bases; unmatched junction nucleotides: 6. Germline V gene data show CDR1 as SGHDT and CDR2 as YYEEEE. The CDR3 sequence is CASSLGQGSFNQPQHF. The CDR3 coding sequence is TGTGCCAGCAGCTTAGGACAGGGGTCCTTCAATCAGCCCCAGCATTTT. Filled out from reference TRBV5-6 and TRBJ1-5, the complete variable domain reads DAGVTQSPTHLIKTRGQQVTLRCSPKSGHDTVSWYQQALGQGPQFIFQYYEEEERQRGNFPDRFSGHQFPNYSSELNVNALLLGDSALYLCASSLGQGSFNQPQHFGDGTRLSIL.

This clonotype was seen only a few times. The junction and the germline gene differ at one end; a read error may be behind it. The rearrangement links TRBV20-1 to TRBJ2-5; D is possibly TRBD2 (6 bases). CDR1 and CDR2 (germline): DFQATT, SNEGSKA (reference sequence). This CDR3 region has 13 residues. CDR3 in DNA: TGCGGTGCTAGCCGGGGAGGTGGGGAGACCCAGTACTTC. Protein product: CGASRGGGETQYF.

The chain has TRBV7-9 and TRBJ1-2; unclear D gene. This CDR3 is 13 amino acids long. Between the trimmed V and J ends, which lost 5 bases and 5 bases, there was a span of 12 bases. CDR1 is SEHNR and CDR2 is FQNEAQ in the germline V gene (reference sequence). The DNA for the CDR3 is TGTGCCAGCAGCCGACAAGACCTTTATGGCTACACCTTC. It codes for CASSRQDLYGYTF.

The rearrangement joins TRBV2 to TRBJ2-3; D might be TRBD2 (5 bases). Germline lookup yields CDR1 SNHLY and CDR2 FYNNEI. The CDR3 contains 16 residues. The V and J ends lost 6 bases and 1 base respectively, with 17 bases between them. DNA of the CDR3: TGTGCCAGCAGACTCGGACGGGAATTAGGCACAGATACGCAGTATTTT. This translates into CASRLGRELGTDTQYF.

In this sample, this clonotype turned up a few times. The genes are TRBV4-1 and TRBJ2-1, with 7 positions matching TRBD2. Germline-derived CDR1 and CDR2 are MGHRA and YSYEKL. V shed 0 bases and J 9 bases; nucleotides not matched to a gene: 5. The CDR3 spans 14 residues. For the CDR3, the DNA is TGCGCCAGCAGCCAAGATGGGGGGGGGGTTGAGCAGTTCTTC. It yields the protein CASSQDGGGVEQFF.

As concerns this clonotype: A much more abundant neighbour one base away suggests this may be a read error. The chain employs TRBV4-2 and TRBJ2-5; 10 bases fit TRBD2. The DNA end is a closer match to TRBJ2-4, so the J assignment may be wrong. The CDR3 length is 15 residues. Looked up from germline, CDR1 is LGHNA and CDR2 is YNFKEQ. CDR3 nucleotide sequence: TGTGCCGGCAGCCAAGTCCTAGCGGGGGACAACATTCAGTACTTC. It specifies CAGSQVLAGDNIQYF.

This clonotype was seen only a few times. A read error may explain this, as a much larger clone is one base away. CDR3 sequence: CASSLFHEQFF. CDR3 nucleotide sequence: TGTGCCAGCAGCTTATTCCATGAGCAGTTCTTC. The gene calls are TRBV11-2 and TRBJ2-1; D uncertain. V lost 2 bases, J lost 8 bases, and 4 bases lay in between. The CDR3 has 11 amino acids. CDR1 is SGHAT, CDR2 FQNNGV, per germline.

Only a few counts were recorded for this clonotype. CDR3 in amino acids: CASSQEDRDYEQYF. The CDR3 DNA is TGCGCCAGCAGCCAAGAGGACAGGGACTACGAGCAGTACTTC. V gene TRBV4-1 combines with J gene TRBJ2-7, with 8 bases identical to TRBD1. This CDR3 spans 14 amino acids. Germline V lookup: CDR1 MGHRA, CDR2 YSYEKL. The ends lost 0 bases at V and 3 bases at J; junction bases unmatched: 1.

This chain connects TRBV12-3 or TRBV12-4 to TRBJ1-4, with 10 bases aligning to TRBD1. The CDR3 runs 15 residues. Trimming removed 4 bases from V and 5 bases from J; junction bases left unmatched: 4. The CDR3 loop is CASSYMDRGNEKLFF. CDR3 coding DNA: TGTGCCAGCAGTTACATGGACAGGGGGAATGAAAAACTGTTTTTT.

The V gene is TRBV5-1, the J gene TRBJ1-2; 8 bases fit TRBD1. V was clipped by 4 bases and J by 3 bases; unmatched bases: 5. The CDR3 totals 14 residues. CDR1 is SGHRS, CDR2 YFSETQ, per germline. The CDR3 nucleotides read TGCGCCAGCAGCGGGACGACAGGGGACTATGGCTACACCTTC. It encodes CASSGTTGDYGYTF.

This chain connects TRBV10-3 to TRBJ1-4; TRBD1 agrees at 9 bases. This CDR3 has 14 amino acids. Germline CDR1 reads ENHRY; CDR2 reads SYGVKD. V trimming: 4 bases; J trimming: 5 bases; junction bases outside the gene matches: 2. The DNA of the CDR3 is TGTGCCATCAGTGGGGACAGGGTAAATGAAAAACTGTTTTTT. This gives the protein CAISGDRVNEKLFF.

V gene TRBV6-5 combines with J gene TRBJ2-7; no clear D. Per the germline V gene, CDR1 is MNHEY and CDR2 is SVGAGI. The V end lost 3 bases, the J end lost 2 bases, and 11 bases lay between the germline ends. The CDR3 extends over 14 amino acids. CDR3 sequence reads: CASSYTAPPYEQYF. The CDR3 region has the DNA TGTGCCAGCAGTTATACCGCACCTCCCTACGAGCAGTACTTC.

V is TRBV20-1 and J is TRBJ2-7, with D tentatively TRBD2 (5 bases). Germline CDR1 is DFQATT and CDR2 is SNEGSKA (reference sequence). This CDR3 is 14 amino acids long. With 0 bases removed from V and 1 base from J, the gap between germline ends came to 10 bases. The CDR3 DNA reads TGCAGTGCTAGAGAGGCGGGCAGGTCCTACGAGCAGTACTTC. It encodes CSAREAGRSYEQYF.

CDR3 amino acids: CSAPWLAEAFF. The CDR3 nucleotides are TGCAGTGCTCCGTGGTTGGCTGAAGCTTTCTTT. The chain is built from TRBV20-1 and TRBJ1-1; D unresolved. This CDR3 has 11 amino acids. Trimming removed 5 bases from V and 6 bases from J, with 10 bases in between. Germline lookup yields CDR1 DFQATT and CDR2 SNEGSKA (reference sequence).

This clonotype was found a few times. This rearrangement joins TRBV20-1 to TRBJ1-2; D is possibly TRBD1 (5 bases). Deletions cut 2 bases from V and 2 bases from J, with 18 bases between. From germline, CDR1 is DFQATT and CDR2 SNEGSKA (reference sequence). This CDR3 comprises 16 residues. The CDR3 protein is CSARHVGTFTNYGYTF. DNA of the CDR3: TGCAGTGCTAGACACGTTGGGACCTTCACAAACTATGGCTACACCTTC.